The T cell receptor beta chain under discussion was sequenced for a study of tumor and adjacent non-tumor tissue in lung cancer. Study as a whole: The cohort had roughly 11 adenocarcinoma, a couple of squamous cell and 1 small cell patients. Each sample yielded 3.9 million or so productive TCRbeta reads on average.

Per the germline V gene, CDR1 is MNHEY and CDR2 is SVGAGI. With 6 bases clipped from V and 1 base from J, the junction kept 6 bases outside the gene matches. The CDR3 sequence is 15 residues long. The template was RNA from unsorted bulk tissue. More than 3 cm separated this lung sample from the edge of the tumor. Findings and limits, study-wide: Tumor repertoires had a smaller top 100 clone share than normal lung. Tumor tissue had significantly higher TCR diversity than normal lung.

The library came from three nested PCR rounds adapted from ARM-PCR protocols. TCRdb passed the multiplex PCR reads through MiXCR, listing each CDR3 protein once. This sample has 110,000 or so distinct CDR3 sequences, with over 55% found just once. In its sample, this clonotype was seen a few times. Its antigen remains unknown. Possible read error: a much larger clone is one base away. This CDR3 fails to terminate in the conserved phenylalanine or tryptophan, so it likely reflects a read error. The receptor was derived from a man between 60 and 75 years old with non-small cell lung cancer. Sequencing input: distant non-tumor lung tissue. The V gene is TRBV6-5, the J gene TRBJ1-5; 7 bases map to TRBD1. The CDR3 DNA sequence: TGTGCCAGCAGCCCGGGACAGCGCAGCAATCAGCCCCAGCATTCT. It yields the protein CASSPGQRSNQPQHS.